These 5 T cell receptor beta chains were all obtained from the same sample, sequenced in a study of CD8+ T cells in alopecia areata. cDNA reverse transcribed from extracted RNA served as the sequencing template. Sequencing was performed with immunoSEQ multiplex PCR; in TCRdb, only in-frame clones are kept and a portion is missing. Of 150,000 to 200,000 clones listed, around 60% were seen once; the top ten hold over 12%. The material sequenced was CD4+ T cells sorted from blood, taken at week 0. Source of these receptors: a human donor with alopecia areata.

The chain uses TRBV28 and TRBJ1-5; no reliable D call. This CDR3 is 12 amino acids long. Between the trimmed V and J ends, which lost 3 bases and 7 bases, there was a span of 7 bases. Germline values: CDR1 MDHEN, CDR2 SYDVKM. The CDR3: CASSLKSQPQHF. As DNA, the CDR3 is TGTGCCAGCAGTTTGAAGTCGCAGCCCCAGCATTTT.

The genes are TRBV5-4 and TRBJ2-1; TRBD2 matches at 8 bases. V dropped 1 base and J dropped 6; count of bases not matched to a gene: 9. Germline loops: CDR1 SGHNT, CDR2 YYREEE (reference sequence). The CDR3 covers 16 residues. CDR3 residues: CASSLNKGLGVNEQFF. CDR3 in DNA: TGTGCCAGCAGCTTGAACAAGGGACTAGGGGTCAATGAGCAGTTCTTC.

CDR3 region: CASSQTKESPLHF. For the CDR3, the DNA is TGTGCCAGCAGCCAAACGAAAGAATCACCCCTCCACTTT. The chain couples TRBV14 to TRBJ1-6, with D hard to call. CDR3 length: 13 amino acids. Germline V gene sequence: CDR1 SGHDN, CDR2 FVKESK. The V end lost 2 bases, the J end lost 10 bases, and 9 bases lay between the germline ends.

The chain recombines TRBV29-1 with TRBJ1-1; TRBD1 agrees at 7 bases. Germline-derived CDR1 and CDR2 are SQVTM and ANQGSEA. J was trimmed by 6 bases and V by 3 bases; bases with no gene match: 4. The CDR3 loop spans 12 amino acids. CDR3 sequence reads: CSVDQGGAEAFF. The CDR3, as DNA: TGCAGCGTTGATCAGGGGGGGGCTGAAGCTTTCTTT.

The J gene is TRBJ1-6, the V gene TRBV30; D gene unclear. Germline values: CDR1 GTSNPN, CDR2 SVGIG (reference sequence). Between the trimmed V and J ends, which lost 3 bases and 0 bases, there was a span of 3 bases. This CDR3 is 13 amino acids long. Written as DNA, the CDR3 is TGTGCCTGGAGAGCCTCCTATAATTCACCCCTCCACTTT. This gives the protein CAWRASYNSPLHF.